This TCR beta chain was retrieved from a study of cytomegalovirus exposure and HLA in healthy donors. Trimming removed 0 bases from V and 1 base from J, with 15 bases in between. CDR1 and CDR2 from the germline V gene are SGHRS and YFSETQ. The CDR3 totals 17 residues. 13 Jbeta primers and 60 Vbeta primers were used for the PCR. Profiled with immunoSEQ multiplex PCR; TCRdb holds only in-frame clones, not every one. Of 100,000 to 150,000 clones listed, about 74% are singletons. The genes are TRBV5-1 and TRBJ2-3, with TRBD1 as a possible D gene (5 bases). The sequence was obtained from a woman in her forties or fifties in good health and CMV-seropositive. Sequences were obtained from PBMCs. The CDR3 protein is CASSLEGASPGTDTQYF. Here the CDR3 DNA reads TGCGCCAGCAGCTTGGAAGGGGCCTCCCCCGGCACAGATACGCAGTATTTT.